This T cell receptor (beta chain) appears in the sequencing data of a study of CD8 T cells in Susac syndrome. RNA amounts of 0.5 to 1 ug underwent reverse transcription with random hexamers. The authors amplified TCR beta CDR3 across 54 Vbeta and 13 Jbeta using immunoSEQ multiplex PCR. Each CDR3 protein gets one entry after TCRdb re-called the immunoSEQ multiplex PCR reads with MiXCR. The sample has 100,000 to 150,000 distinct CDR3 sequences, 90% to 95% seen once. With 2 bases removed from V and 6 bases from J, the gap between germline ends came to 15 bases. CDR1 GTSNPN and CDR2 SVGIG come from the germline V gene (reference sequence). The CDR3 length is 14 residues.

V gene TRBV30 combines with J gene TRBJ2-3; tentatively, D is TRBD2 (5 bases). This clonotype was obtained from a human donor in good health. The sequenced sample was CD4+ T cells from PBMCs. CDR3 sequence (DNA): TGTGCCTGGAGTTCTGGCGGAGGCGCGGATACGCAGTATTTT. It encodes CAWSSGGGADTQYF.